These 11 T cell receptor beta chains came from one sample sequenced in a study of blood T cell repertoires in COVID-19. Some clones are missing from TCRdb's copy, which holds only in-frame ones; the method was immunoSEQ multiplex PCR. The data contain approximately 100,000 clones, 86% of them singletons. Sequencing was done on a sample of PBMCs or T cells enriched from blood (not recorded which). These receptors all come from a woman in her forties or fifties who had recovered from COVID-19.

V usage is TRBV6-5 and J usage is TRBJ1-1; TRBD1 aligns across 8 bases. There are 14 residues in the CDR3. V lost 6 bases, J lost 6 bases, and 9 bases stayed unmatched. The germline V gene has CDR1 MNHEY and CDR2 SVGAGI. CDR3 bases: TGTGCCAGCAGCACGAGACAGGGGAGATCTGAAGCTTTCTTT. This gives the protein CASSTRQGRSEAFF.

A few counts support this clone. The chain recombines TRBV6-1 with TRBJ2-7; 10 bases agree with TRBD1. From germline, CDR1 is MNHNS and CDR2 SASEGT. This CDR3 contains 16 residues. V was pared by 0 bases and J by 3 bases, with 5 bases of the junction left unmatched. In nucleotides, the CDR3 is TGTGCCAGCAGTGAAGCGTCGGGACAGGGGCTCTACGAGCAGTACTTC. Its protein product is CASSEASGQGLYEQYF.

V and J are TRBV6-1 and TRBJ1-2, with TRBD1 matching over 7 bases. Unmatched junction bases numbered 7, after V lost 1 base and J lost 8 bases. This CDR3 has 14 residues. Germline V gene lookup returns CDR1 MNHNS and CDR2 SASEGT. The CDR3 bases are TGTGCCAGCAGTGAAGTACAGGGGAATTCGGGCTACACCTTC. Translated, it gives CASSEVQGNSGYTF.

V is TRBV19 and J is TRBJ2-1; TRBD2 aligns across 10 bases. CDR1 LNHDA and CDR2 SQIVND come from the germline V gene (reference sequence). Trimming took 4 bases from V and 8 from J; bases not matched to a gene: 5. CDR3 length equals 14 residues. CDR3 nucleotides: TGTGCCAGTAGTAATAGCGGGGGGTGGGATGAGCAGTTCTTC. Protein product: CASSNSGGWDEQFF.

The CDR3 loop reads CASSLELDNSPLHF. DNA for the CDR3: TGCGCCAGCAGCTTGGAACTCGATAATTCACCCCTCCACTTT. This chain connects TRBV5-1 to TRBJ1-6, with unresolved D. The germline gives CDR1 SGHRS, CDR2 YFSETQ. Trimming took off 0 bases at V and 5 bases at J, with 6 bases between the two ends. The CDR3 is made up of 14 amino acids.

The CDR3: CASSLQPGAGETQYF. The CDR3 bases are TGCGCCAGCAGCTTGCAACCAGGAGCGGGGGAGACCCAGTACTTC. V is TRBV5-1 and J is TRBJ2-5, with 7 nucleotides matching TRBD2. The CDR3 is 15 amino acids. Germline trimming cut 1 base from V and 5 bases from J; bases unmatched to any gene: 8. Germline assignment: CDR1 SGHRS and CDR2 YFSETQ.

This chain links TRBV28 with TRBJ2-3; 7 nucleotides agree with TRBD1. Germline V lookup: CDR1 MDHEN, CDR2 SYDVKM. Trimming at V came to 6 bases and at J to 4 bases, leaving 10 bases not matched to a gene. There are 15 residues in the CDR3. The CDR3 loop is CASRKGGPEADTQYF. DNA for the CDR3: TGTGCCAGCAGGAAAGGGGGCCCGGAGGCAGATACGCAGTATTTT.

This chain uses TRBV5-4 with TRBJ2-7, with unresolved D. V was trimmed by 4 bases and J by 2 bases, leaving 13 bases between them. The germline gives CDR1 SGHNT, CDR2 YYREEE (reference sequence). The CDR3 runs to 14 residues. Here the CDR3 DNA reads TGTGCCAGCAGCCCAAACTTGGAGCCCTACGAGCAGTACTTC. Translated: CASSPNLEPYEQYF.

The chain recombines TRBV21-1 with TRBJ2-3; TRBD2 reflects the table's D call only, with no check against the DNA. TRBV21-1 represents a pseudogene. The CDR3 consists of 15 residues. CDR3: CASPKLKRGPDTQYF. The CDR3 bases are TGTGCCAGCCCCAAACTCAAGCGGGGGCCAGATACGCAGTATTTT.

The CDR3 loop reads CASSGEGQGNEKLFF. In nucleotides, the CDR3 is TGCGCCAGCAGCGGCGAAGGACAGGGCAATGAAAAACTGTTTTTT. This rearrangement joins TRBV5-1 to TRBJ1-4, with 8 bases matching TRBD1. The V segment lost 4 bases and the J segment 5 bases; nucleotides outside the gene matches: 7. The germline gives CDR1 SGHRS, CDR2 YFSETQ. The CDR3 sequence is 15 residues long.

The rearrangement uses TRBV6-2 or TRBV6-3 and TRBJ2-1; D possibly corresponds to TRBD2 (7 bases). The CDR3 consists of 15 residues. V lost 6 bases and J 14 bases, leaving 26 bases between the germline ends. The germline V gene has CDR1 MNHEY and CDR2 SVGEGT. CDR3 loop: CASSLGGGPLLTKFF. For the CDR3, the DNA is TGTGCCAGCAGCCTAGGGGGGGGGCCCTTACTAACAAAGTTCTTC.